The table lists the clone carrying this TCR beta chain with many counts. TCRdb re-called the RT-PCR reads through MiXCR, storing one row per CDR3 protein. The table records around 700,000 distinct CDR3 sequences, around 14% of them present only once. This CDR3 is built from 14 residues. V was cut by 3 bases and J by 3 bases, with 11 bases left in between. This sequence joins TRBV12-3 or TRBV12-4 and TRBJ1-2; D may be TRBD1 (6 bases). This receptor was obtained from a female donor in good health, serving as a healthy control. Sequencing used memory CD4+ T cells from blood. The DNA of the CDR3 is TGTGCCAGCAGTTTGTTTGGGGGCGACTATGGCTACACCTTC. Translation: CASSLFGGDYGYTF.